This TCR beta chain was sequenced during a study of lymphopenia after photon versus proton radiotherapy. Overall study findings and caveats: Under photons, naive T cells and diversity fell while effector/memory populations rose. After lymphocyte nadir, photon-treated repertoires showed oligoclonal expansion, especially CD8+ Temra. A bigger post-nadir fall in TCR diversity correlated inversely with survival time in deceased patients.

The V gene end was trimmed by 6 bases and the J gene end by 4 bases; junction bases not matched to a gene: 7. The CDR3 covers 15 residues. In germline, CDR1 is MRHNA, CDR2 SNTAGT. Generated by immunoSEQ multiplex PCR, the TCRdb table keeps only in-frame clones and is missing some. The data contain tens of thousands of clones, approximately 91% of them singletons. As for this clone: Its antigen is unidentified.

The material was peripheral blood, obtained from a patient treated with photon-based radiotherapy. The sequence was collected from a woman in her seventies with pancreatic cancer. The genes are TRBV6-4 and TRBJ1-4, with TRBD1 matching over 8 bases. The CDR3 loop is CASSSEGQGNEKLFF. CDR3 nucleotides: TGTGCCAGCAGCTCTGAAGGACAGGGTAATGAAAAACTGTTTTTT.